Below are 12 T cell receptor beta chains sequenced from a single sample in a study of shared clonotypes between healthy human individuals. Clones were read by immunoSEQ multiplex PCR, and TCRdb kept only the in-frame ones, dropping some. The data show 2 million to 2.5 million clones, under 97% seen once. Sequencing was performed on naive CD4+ T cells sorted from blood. Subset noted: CD45RA+ positively selected. The receptor set was obtained from a man in his late teens or twenties in good health.

This rearrangement joins TRBV5-1 to TRBJ2-7; maybe TRBD2 (5 bases). The CDR3 sequence is 15 residues long. Trimming shortened V by 3 bases and J by 3 bases, and 16 bases separated the two germline ends. Germline CDR1 is SGHRS and CDR2 is YFSETQ. The CDR3 region is CASSYWTGGGYEQYF. The CDR3 DNA reads as TGCGCCAGCAGCTACTGGACGGGTGGAGGCTACGAGCAGTACTTC.

With respect to this clone: Other DNA variants within this sample encode the same CDR3. This sequence joins TRBV7-9 and TRBJ2-5; 13 bases agree with TRBD2. The germline V gene has CDR1 SEHNR and CDR2 FQNEAQ (reference sequence). This CDR3 region has 15 residues. Trimming removed 4 bases from V and 3 bases from J; junction bases left unmatched: 2. Written as DNA, the CDR3 is TGTGCCAGCAGCTCCGGGACTAGCGGGAAAGAGACCCAGTACTTC. This encodes CASSSGTSGKETQYF.

V gene TRBV6-5 combines with J gene TRBJ1-2; 8 nucleotides match TRBD1. The V gene's germline CDR1 is MNHEY and CDR2 SVGAGI. The J segment lost 5 bases and the V segment lost 0 bases, leaving 8 bases of the junction unmatched. CDR3 length equals 16 residues. The CDR3 coding sequence is TGTGCCAGCAGTTACTCCGACACAGGGGGGGTATATGGCTACACCTTC. Translated, it gives CASSYSDTGGVYGYTF.

This sequence joins TRBV30 and TRBJ1-3; no reliable D call. CDR3 length: 13 amino acids. CDR1 is GTSNPN and CDR2 is SVGIG in the germline V gene (reference sequence). V was pared by 0 bases and J by 9 bases, with 12 bases between. The CDR3 DNA reads as TGTGCCTGGAGTGTAGACCCCCGGAGCACCATATATTTT. It yields the protein CAWSVDPRSTIYF. Filled out from reference TRBV30 and TRBJ1-3, the complete variable domain reads SQTIHQWPATLVQPVGSPLSLECTVEGTSNPNLYWYRQAAGRGLQLLFYSVGIGQISSEVPQNLSASRPQDRQFILSSKKLLLSDSGFYLCAWSVDPRSTIYFGEGSWLTVV.

This chain connects TRBV10-3 to TRBJ1-1; D may be TRBD1 (5 bases). Trimming stripped 4 bases from V and 4 bases from J, with 13 bases between. CDR3 length equals 14 residues. Per the germline V gene, CDR1 is ENHRY and CDR2 is SYGVKD. The chain's CDR3 is CAISGGRMGTEAFF. In nucleotides, the CDR3 is TGTGCCATCAGTGGGGGCAGAATGGGCACTGAAGCTTTCTTT.

The genes are TRBV5-1 and TRBJ2-6, with no clear D. Trimming took off 4 bases at V and 0 bases at J, with 11 bases between the two ends. There are 16 residues in the CDR3. Germline V CDR1 and CDR2: SGHRS, YFSETQ. The CDR3 DNA reads as TGCGCCAGCAGCCCCGGTTGGAGCTCTGGGGCCAACGTCCTGACTTTC. Protein product: CASSPGWSSGANVLTF.

The gene calls are TRBV5-1 and TRBJ2-5, with a tentative D call TRBD2 (6 bases). Germline CDR1 is SGHRS and CDR2 is YFSETQ. This CDR3 comprises 14 residues. With 3 bases removed from V and 2 bases from J, the gap between germline ends came to 11 bases. The CDR3 loop is CASSSGDTQETQYF. In nucleotides, the CDR3 is TGCGCCAGCAGCTCGGGGGATACACAAGAGACCCAGTACTTC.

This rearrangement joins TRBV18 to TRBJ1-5; D is uncertain. The CDR3 covers 16 residues. Looked up from germline, CDR1 is KGHSH and CDR2 is LQKENI. The ends were cut back, 2 bases at V and 5 bases at J, with 16 bases in the middle. CDR3 protein: CASSPFEAKTDQPQHF. The CDR3 DNA is TGTGCCAGCTCACCATTTGAGGCAAAAACCGATCAGCCCCAGCATTTT.

The J gene is TRBJ1-6, the V gene TRBV4-1; TRBD1 agrees at 9 bases. This CDR3 comprises 16 residues. J lost 7 bases, V lost 2 bases, and 6 bases had no gene match. Germline loops: CDR1 MGHRA, CDR2 YSYEKL. CDR3 region: CASSQHPGQGNSPLHF. Here the CDR3 DNA reads TGCGCCAGCAGCCAACACCCCGGACAGGGGAATTCACCCCTCCACTTT.

This chain links TRBV9 with TRBJ2-1; D gene uncertain. Germline lookup yields CDR1 SGDLS and CDR2 YYNGEE. The CDR3 covers 14 residues. Trimming shortened V by 0 bases and J by 8 bases, and 12 bases separated the two germline ends. CDR3 coding DNA: TGTGCCAGCAGCGTAGCTCTAGGTGATGATGAGCAGTTCTTC. Protein product: CASSVALGDDEQFF. Full variable domain (rest looked up from reference TRBV9 and TRBJ2-1): DSGVTQTPKHLITATGQRVTLRCSPRSGDLSVYWYQQSLDQGLQFLIQYYNGEERAKGNILERFSAQQFPDLHSELNLSSLELGDSALYFCASSVALGDDEQFFGPGTRLTVL.

The chain has TRBV20-1 and TRBJ1-2; no clear D gene. Deletions cut 3 bases from V and 4 bases from J, with 6 bases between. There are 11 residues in the CDR3. Germline CDR1 reads DFQATT; CDR2 reads SNEGSKA (reference sequence). The CDR3: CSASKPYGYTF. CDR3 nucleotide sequence: TGCAGTGCTAGTAAGCCCTATGGCTACACCTTC.

This clone was recorded once. The chain has TRBV6-5 and TRBJ2-1, with D maybe TRBD2 (5 bases). Germline CDR1 MNHEY, CDR2 SVGAGI. The CDR3 totals 15 residues. V dropped 5 bases and J dropped 3 bases, with 14 bases sitting between them. This chain's CDR3 is CASSRELAVYNEQFF. The CDR3 region has the DNA TGTGCCAGCAGTAGGGAGCTAGCAGTCTACAATGAGCAGTTCTTC.